This TCR beta chain emerged from a study of long-term antiretroviral therapy in people with HIV. Turning to the study itself: When the earliest samples were collected, ART was typically delayed until CD4 counts fell.

They ran version v3.0 of the immunoSEQ assay at survey level. Profiling relied on immunoSEQ multiplex PCR, and the TCRdb table lists in-frame clones only, not all of them. Of tens of thousands of clones listed, 85% to 95% were seen once; the top ten hold 3.6%. A word on this clone: What it binds is not known.

The CDR3 is 15 amino acids. CDR1 and CDR2 (germline): LNHDA, SQIVND (reference sequence). V shed 7 bases, J shed 7 bases, and the junction held 8 bases outside the gene matches. DNA was extracted from about 1-10 million thawed cryopreserved PBMC. Points from the study as a whole: The study lacked data on ART adherence, viral resistance or therapy changes. Clonal populations expanded prior to ART predominated within the repertoire at all time points.

This sequence was found in a woman aged 45-59 years with HIV. The sequencing here drew on unsorted PBMCs, taken 4.1 years after starting antiretroviral therapy. The V and J genes are TRBV19 and TRBJ1-6; 9 nucleotides line up with TRBD1. The CDR3 loop is CASTGTGIQNSPLHF. CDR3 DNA sequence: TGTGCCAGTACCGGGACAGGGATACAGAATTCACCCCTCCACTTT.